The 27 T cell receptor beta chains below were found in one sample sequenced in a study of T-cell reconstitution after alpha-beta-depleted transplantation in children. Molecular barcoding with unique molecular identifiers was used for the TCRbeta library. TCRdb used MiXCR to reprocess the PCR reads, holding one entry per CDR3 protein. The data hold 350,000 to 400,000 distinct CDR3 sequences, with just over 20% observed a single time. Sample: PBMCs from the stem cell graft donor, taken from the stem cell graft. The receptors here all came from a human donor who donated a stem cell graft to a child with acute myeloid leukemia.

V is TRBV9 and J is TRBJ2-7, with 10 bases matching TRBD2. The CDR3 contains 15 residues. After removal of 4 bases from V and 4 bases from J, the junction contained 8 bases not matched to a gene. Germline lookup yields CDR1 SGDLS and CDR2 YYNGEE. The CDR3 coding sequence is TGTGCCAGCAGCTCTACAGCGGGAGGGTTATACGAGCAGTACTTC. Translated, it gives CASSSTAGGLYEQYF.

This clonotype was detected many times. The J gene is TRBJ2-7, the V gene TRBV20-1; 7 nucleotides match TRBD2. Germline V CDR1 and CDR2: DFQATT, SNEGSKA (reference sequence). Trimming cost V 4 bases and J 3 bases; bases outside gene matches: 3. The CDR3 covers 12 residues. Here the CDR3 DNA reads TGCAGTGCTACCGGGAGGAACTACGAGCAGTACTTC. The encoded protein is CSATGRNYEQYF.

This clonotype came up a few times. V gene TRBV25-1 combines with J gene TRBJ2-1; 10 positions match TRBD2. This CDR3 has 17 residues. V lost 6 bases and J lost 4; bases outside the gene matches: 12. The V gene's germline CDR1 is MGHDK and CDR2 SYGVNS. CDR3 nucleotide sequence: TGTGCCAGCAGCCCAGGCGCGCTAGCGGGAGCTTACAATGAGCAGTTCTTC. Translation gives CASSPGALAGAYNEQFF.

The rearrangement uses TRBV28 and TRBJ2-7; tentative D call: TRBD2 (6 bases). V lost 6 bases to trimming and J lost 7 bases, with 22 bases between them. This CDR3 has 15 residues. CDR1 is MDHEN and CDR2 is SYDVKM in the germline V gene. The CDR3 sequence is CASRHKWRDLWEQYF. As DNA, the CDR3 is TGTGCCAGCAGACATAAGTGGAGGGATTTATGGGAGCAGTACTTC. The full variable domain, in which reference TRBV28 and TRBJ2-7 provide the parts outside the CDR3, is DVKVTQSSRYLVKRTGEKVFLECVQDMDHENMFWYRQDPGLGLRLIYFSYDVKMKEKGDIPEGYSVSREKKERFSLILESASTNQTSMYLCASRHKWRDLWEQYFGPGTRLTVT.

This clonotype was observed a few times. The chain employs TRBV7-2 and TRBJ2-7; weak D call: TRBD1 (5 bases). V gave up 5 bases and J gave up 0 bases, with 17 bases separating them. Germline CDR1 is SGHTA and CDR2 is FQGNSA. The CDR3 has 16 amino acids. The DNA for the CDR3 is TGTGCCAGCAGCCGCAGGGTTGGCGGTTCCTCCTACGAGCAGTACTTC. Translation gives CASSRRVGGSSYEQYF.

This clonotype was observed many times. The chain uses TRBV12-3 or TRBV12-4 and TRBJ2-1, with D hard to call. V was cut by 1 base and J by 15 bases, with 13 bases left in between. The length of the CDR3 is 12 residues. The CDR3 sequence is CASSLGGYRLFF. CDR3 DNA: TGTGCCAGCAGTTTAGGCGGATACCGCTTGTTCTTC.

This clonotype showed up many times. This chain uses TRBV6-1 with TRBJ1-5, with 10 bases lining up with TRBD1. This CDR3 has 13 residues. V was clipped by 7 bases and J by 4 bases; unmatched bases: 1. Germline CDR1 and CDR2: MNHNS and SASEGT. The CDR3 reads CASKGQGNQPQHF. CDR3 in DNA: TGTGCCAGCAAGGGACAGGGGAATCAGCCCCAGCATTTT.

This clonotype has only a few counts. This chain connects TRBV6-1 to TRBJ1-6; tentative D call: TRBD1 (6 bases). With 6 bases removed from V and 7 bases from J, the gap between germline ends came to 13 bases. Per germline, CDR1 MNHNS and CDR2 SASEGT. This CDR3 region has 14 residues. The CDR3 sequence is CASSIRQANSPLHF. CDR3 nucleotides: TGTGCCAGCAGCATTCGACAGGCGAATTCACCCCTCCACTTT.

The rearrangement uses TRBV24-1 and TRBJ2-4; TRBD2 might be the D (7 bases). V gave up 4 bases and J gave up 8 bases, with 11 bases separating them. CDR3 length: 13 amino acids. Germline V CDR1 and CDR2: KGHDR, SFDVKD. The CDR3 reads CATSDGGLDIQYF. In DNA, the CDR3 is TGTGCCACCAGTGACGGGGGGCTGGACATTCAGTACTTC.

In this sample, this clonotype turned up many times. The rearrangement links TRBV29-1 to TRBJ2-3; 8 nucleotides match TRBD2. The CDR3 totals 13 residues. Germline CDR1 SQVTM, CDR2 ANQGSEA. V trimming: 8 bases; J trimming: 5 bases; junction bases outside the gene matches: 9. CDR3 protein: CSLSGRGGDTQYF. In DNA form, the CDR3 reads TGCAGCCTCTCCGGGAGGGGAGGAGATACGCAGTATTTT.

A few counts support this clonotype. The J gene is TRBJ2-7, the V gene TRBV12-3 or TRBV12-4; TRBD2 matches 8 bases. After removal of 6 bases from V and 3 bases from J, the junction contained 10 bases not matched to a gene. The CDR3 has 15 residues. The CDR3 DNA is TGTGCCAGCAGCCCAAGGTCGGGAGGGTACTACGAGCAGTACTTC. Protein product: CASSPRSGGYYEQYF.

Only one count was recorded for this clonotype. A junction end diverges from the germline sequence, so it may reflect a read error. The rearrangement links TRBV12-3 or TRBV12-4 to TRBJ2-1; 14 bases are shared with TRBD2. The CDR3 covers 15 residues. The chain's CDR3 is CASSGLAGGPNKQFF. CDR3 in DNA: TGTGCCAGCAGCGGACTAGCGGGAGGTCCCAATAAGCAGTTCTTC.

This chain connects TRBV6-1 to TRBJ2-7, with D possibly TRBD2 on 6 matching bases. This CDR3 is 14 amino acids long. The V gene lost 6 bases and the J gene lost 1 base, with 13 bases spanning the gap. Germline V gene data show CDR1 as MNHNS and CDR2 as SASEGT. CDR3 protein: CASRHPRGSYEQYF. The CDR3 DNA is TGTGCCAGCAGACACCCACGGGGGTCCTACGAGCAGTACTTC.

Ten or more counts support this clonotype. The CDR3 region is CASGSGQGASQPQHF. The CDR3 bases are TGTGCCAGCGGCTCTGGACAGGGGGCCTCTCAGCCCCAGCATTTT. The chain couples TRBV27 to TRBJ1-5; 11 bases match TRBD1. The CDR3 has 15 residues. V gave up 8 bases and J gave up 6 bases; unmatched junction bases: 9. Germline assignment: CDR1 MNHEY and CDR2 SMNVEV (reference sequence).

The CDR3 nucleotides read TGTGCCAGCACGCCGACACTCATGAACACTGAAGCTTTCTTT. Its translation: CASTPTLMNTEAFF. This chain joins TRBV2 and TRBJ1-1; D is ambiguous. This CDR3 spans 14 amino acids. Germline CDR1 is SNHLY and CDR2 is FYNNEI. V lost 7 bases, J lost 0 bases, and 12 bases lay in between.

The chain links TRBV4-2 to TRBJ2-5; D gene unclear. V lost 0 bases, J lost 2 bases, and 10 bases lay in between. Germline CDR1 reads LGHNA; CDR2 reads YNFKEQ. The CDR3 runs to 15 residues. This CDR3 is CASSQDGRKQETQYF. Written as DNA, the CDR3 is TGTGCCAGCAGCCAAGATGGGCGGAAACAAGAGACCCAGTACTTC.

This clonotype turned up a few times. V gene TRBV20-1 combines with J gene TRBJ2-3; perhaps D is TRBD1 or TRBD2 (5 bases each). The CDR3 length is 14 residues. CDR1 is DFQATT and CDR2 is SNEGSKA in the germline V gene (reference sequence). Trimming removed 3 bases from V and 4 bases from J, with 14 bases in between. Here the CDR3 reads CSASPGTGPDTQYF. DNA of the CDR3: TGCAGTGCTAGCCCCGGGACGGGTCCAGATACGCAGTATTTT.

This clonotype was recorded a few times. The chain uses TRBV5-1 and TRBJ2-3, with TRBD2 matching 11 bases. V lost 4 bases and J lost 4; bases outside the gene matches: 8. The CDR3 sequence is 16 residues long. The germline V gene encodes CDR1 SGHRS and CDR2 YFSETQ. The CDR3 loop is CASSGLAGGAADTQYF. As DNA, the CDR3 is TGCGCCAGCAGCGGCCTAGCGGGAGGCGCGGCAGATACGCAGTATTTT. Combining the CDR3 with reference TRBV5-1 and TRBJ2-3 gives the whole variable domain KAGVTQTPRYLIKTRGQQVTLSCSPISGHRSVSWYQQTPGQGLQFLFEYFSETQRNKGNFPGRFSGRQFSNSRSEMNVSTLELGDSALYLCASSGLAGGAADTQYFGPGTRLTVL.

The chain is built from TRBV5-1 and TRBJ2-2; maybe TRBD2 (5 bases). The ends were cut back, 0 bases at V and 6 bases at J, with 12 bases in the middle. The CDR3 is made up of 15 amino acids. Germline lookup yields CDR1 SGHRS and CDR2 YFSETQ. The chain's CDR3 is CASSLVLVGAGELFF. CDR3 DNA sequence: TGCGCCAGCAGCTTGGTTCTAGTCGGGGCCGGGGAGCTGTTTTTT.

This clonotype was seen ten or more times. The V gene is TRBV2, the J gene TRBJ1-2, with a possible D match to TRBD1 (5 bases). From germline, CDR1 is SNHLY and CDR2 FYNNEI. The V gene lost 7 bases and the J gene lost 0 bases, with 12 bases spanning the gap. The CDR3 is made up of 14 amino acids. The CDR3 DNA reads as TGTGCCAGCACCACCGGGACCTCTAACTATGGCTACACCTTC. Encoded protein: CASTTGTSNYGYTF.

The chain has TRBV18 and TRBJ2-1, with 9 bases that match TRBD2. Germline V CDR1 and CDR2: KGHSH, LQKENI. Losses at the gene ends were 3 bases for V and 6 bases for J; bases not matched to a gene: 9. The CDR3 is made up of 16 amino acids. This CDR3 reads CASSPSTSGTANEQFF. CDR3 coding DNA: TGTGCCAGCTCACCCTCGACTAGCGGCACTGCCAATGAGCAGTTCTTC.

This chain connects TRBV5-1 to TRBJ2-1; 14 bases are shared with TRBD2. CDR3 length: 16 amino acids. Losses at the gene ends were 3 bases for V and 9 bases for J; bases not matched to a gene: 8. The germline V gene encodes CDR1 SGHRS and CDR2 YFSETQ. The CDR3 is CASSSGTSGRSGEQFF. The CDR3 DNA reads TGCGCCAGCAGCTCTGGGACTAGCGGGAGATCGGGTGAGCAGTTCTTC. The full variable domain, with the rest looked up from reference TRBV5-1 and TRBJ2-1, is KAGVTQTPRYLIKTRGQQVTLSCSPISGHRSVSWYQQTPGQGLQFLFEYFSETQRNKGNFPGRFSGRQFSNSRSEMNVSTLELGDSALYLCASSSGTSGRSGEQFFGPGTRLTVL.

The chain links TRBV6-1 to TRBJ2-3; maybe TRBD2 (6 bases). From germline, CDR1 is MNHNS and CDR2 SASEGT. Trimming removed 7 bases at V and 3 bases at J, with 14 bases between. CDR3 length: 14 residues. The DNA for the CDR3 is TGTGCCAGCAACTCCGCGACTAGAACAGATACGCAGTATTTT. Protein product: CASNSATRTDTQYF.

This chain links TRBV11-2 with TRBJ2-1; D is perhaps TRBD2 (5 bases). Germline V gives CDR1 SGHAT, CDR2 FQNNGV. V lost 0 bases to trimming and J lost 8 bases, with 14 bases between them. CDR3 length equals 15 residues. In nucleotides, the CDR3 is TGTGCCAGCAGCTTAGATGGCTTAGCGAAGGATGAGCAGTTCTTC. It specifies CASSLDGLAKDEQFF.

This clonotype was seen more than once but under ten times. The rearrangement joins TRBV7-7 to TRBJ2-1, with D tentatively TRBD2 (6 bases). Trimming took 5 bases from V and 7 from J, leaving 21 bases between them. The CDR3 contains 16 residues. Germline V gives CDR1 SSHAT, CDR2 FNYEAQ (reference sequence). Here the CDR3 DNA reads TGTGCCAGCAGCCCCCGCTTGGGGAGCGGGCCTAATGAGCAGTTCTTC. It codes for CASSPRLGSGPNEQFF.

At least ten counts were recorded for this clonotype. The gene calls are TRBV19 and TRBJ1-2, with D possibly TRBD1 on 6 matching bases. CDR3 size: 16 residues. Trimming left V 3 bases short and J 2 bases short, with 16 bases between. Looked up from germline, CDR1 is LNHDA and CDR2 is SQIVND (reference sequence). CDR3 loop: CASSIPRQVTNYGYTF. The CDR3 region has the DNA TGTGCCAGTAGTATCCCCAGACAGGTGACGAACTATGGCTACACCTTC.

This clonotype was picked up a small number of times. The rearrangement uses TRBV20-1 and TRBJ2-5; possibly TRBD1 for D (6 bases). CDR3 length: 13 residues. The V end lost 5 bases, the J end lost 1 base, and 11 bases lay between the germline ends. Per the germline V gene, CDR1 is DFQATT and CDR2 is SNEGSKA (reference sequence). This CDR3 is CSASRGIQETQYF. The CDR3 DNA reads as TGCAGTGCTTCGAGGGGGATCCAAGAGACCCAGTACTTC.